The 18 T cell receptor beta chains reported below all come from one sample, sequenced in a study of blood T cell repertoires in COVID-19. TCRdb's copy holds only in-frame clones and misses some; the assay was immunoSEQ multiplex PCR. The sample holds roughly 240,000 clones, more than 70% seen once. Sequencing was carried out using PBMCs or T cells enriched from blood (not recorded which). Receptors originate from a woman aged 40 to 55 with acute COVID-19.

This clone was found a few times. The chain couples TRBV19 to TRBJ1-6; no definite D call. The length of the CDR3 is 11 residues. Germline V lookup: CDR1 LNHDA, CDR2 SQIVND (reference sequence). V was shortened by 4 bases and J by 12 bases, with 7 bases between the two germline ends. The CDR3, as DNA: TGTGCCAGTAGTACCCGAGGACCCCTCCACTTT. It translates to CASSTRGPLHF.

This chain connects TRBV27 to TRBJ1-4; TRBD1 agrees at 7 bases. The CDR3 loop spans 15 amino acids. Germline V gene sequence: CDR1 MNHEY, CDR2 SMNVEV (reference sequence). Trimming took 4 bases from V and 8 from J; bases not matched to a gene: 10. The CDR3 reads CASSSTGTWGEKLFF. The DNA of the CDR3 is TGTGCCAGCAGTTCGACAGGGACGTGGGGAGAAAAACTGTTTTTT.

V usage is TRBV11-3 and J usage is TRBJ2-1; maybe TRBD1 (5 bases). V lost 5 bases and J lost 5, with 16 bases in between. The CDR3 sequence is 15 residues long. The germline gives CDR1 SGHNT, CDR2 YENEEA. In DNA, the CDR3 is TGTGCCAGCAGCCCCGGAAGGGGCCCTCACAATGAGCAGTTCTTC. It translates to CASSPGRGPHNEQFF.

The chain combines TRBV10-2 with TRBJ2-1; TRBD2 might be the D (6 bases). Germline-derived CDR1 and CDR2 are WSHSY and SAAADI. Trimming took 4 bases from V and 4 from J, leaving 11 bases between them. The CDR3 consists of 14 residues. CDR3 nucleotides: TGCGCCAGCAGTGTCACTCGGGGGTACAATGAGCAGTTCTTC. This sequence encodes CASSVTRGYNEQFF.

The rearrangement uses TRBV7-2 and TRBJ1-2; TRBD1 aligns across 8 bases. The CDR3 sequence is 17 residues long. Trimming took 5 bases from V and 8 from J; bases not matched to a gene: 19. Germline V gene data show CDR1 as SGHTA and CDR2 as FQGNSA. The CDR3 bases are TGTGCCAGCAGCCCGCCCCTATTTCGGACAGGGTTCGGCGGCTACACCTTC. Its translation: CASSPPLFRTGFGGYTF.

This chain joins TRBV6-2 or TRBV6-3 and TRBJ2-7; no clear D. Germline loops: CDR1 MNHEY, CDR2 SVGEGT. CDR3 length: 13 residues. CDR3 sequence (DNA): TGTGCCAGCAGTTACTCGACTGGCGGTCGGTTGTTTGTC. As protein: CASSYSTGGRLFV.

The rearrangement joins TRBV6-5 to TRBJ2-5, with 10 bases fitting TRBD2. Germline V lookup: CDR1 MNHEY, CDR2 SVGAGI. The CDR3 runs to 16 residues. V trimming: 2 bases; J trimming: 2 bases; junction bases outside the gene matches: 5. The CDR3 sequence is CASSYRPSGGQETQYF. In DNA form, the CDR3 reads TGTGCCAGCAGTTACCGGCCTAGCGGGGGACAAGAGACCCAGTACTTC.

This clone occurred once. The CDR3 nucleotides read TGTGCCAGCAGCTTTGACAGCAGAGAACAAGAGACCCAGTACTTC. It specifies CASSFDSREQETQYF. The rearrangement links TRBV5-6 to TRBJ2-5, with TRBD1 as a possible D gene (5 bases). The CDR3 consists of 15 residues. Germline V gene lookup returns CDR1 SGHDT and CDR2 YYEEEE. V shed 2 bases and J shed 2 bases, with 13 bases lying between them.

This sequence joins TRBV7-2 and TRBJ2-3, with 7 bases aligning to TRBD1. Per the germline V gene, CDR1 is SGHTA and CDR2 is FQGNSA. V was clipped by 1 base and J by 2 bases; unmatched bases: 6. The CDR3 totals 16 residues. CDR3: CASSLGGTVNTDTQYF. CDR3 bases: TGTGCCAGCAGCTTAGGTGGGACAGTGAACACAGATACGCAGTATTTT.

The gene calls are TRBV7-2 and TRBJ1-5; unclear D gene. This CDR3 spans 15 amino acids. Trimming took off 1 base at V and 2 bases at J, with 9 bases between the two ends. Germline values: CDR1 SGHTA, CDR2 FQGNSA. The CDR3 region is CASSLGGPGNQPQHF. For the CDR3, the DNA is TGTGCCAGCAGCTTAGGAGGGCCCGGCAATCAGCCCCAGCATTTT.

This rearrangement joins TRBV9 to TRBJ2-5, with TRBD2 matching over 10 bases. Losses at the gene ends were 3 bases for V and 5 bases for J; bases not matched to a gene: 7. The CDR3 is made up of 15 amino acids. Germline V lookup: CDR1 SGDLS, CDR2 YYNGEE. This chain's CDR3 is CASSDPGLAIETQYF. The CDR3 DNA sequence: TGTGCCAGCAGCGACCCGGGACTAGCGATCGAGACCCAGTACTTC.

The chain recombines TRBV12-5 with TRBJ1-1; TRBD1 agrees at 10 bases. V gave up 6 bases and J gave up 3 bases; unmatched junction bases: 4. Germline-derived CDR1 and CDR2 are LGHNT and FRNRAP. The CDR3 spans 14 residues. This CDR3 is CASGAGQGYTEAFF. The CDR3 coding sequence is TGTGCTAGTGGAGCGGGACAGGGGTACACTGAAGCTTTCTTT. The whole variable domain, remainder taken from reference TRBV12-5 and TRBJ1-1, is DARVTQTPRHKVTEMGQEVTMRCQPILGHNTVFWYRQTMMQGLELLAYFRNRAPLDDSGMPKDRFSAEMPDATLATLKIQPSEPRDSAVYFCASGAGQGYTEAFFGQGTRLTVV.

This clone has only one observation. In DNA, the CDR3 is TGTGCCAGCAGCCAAGTTGGGACAGGGTATACTAACTATGGCTACACCTTC. The encoded protein is CASSQVGTGYTNYGYTF. This rearrangement joins TRBV3-1 (or the pseudogene TRBV3-2) to TRBJ1-2; 9 bases are a match to TRBD1. V lost 1 base and J lost 0; bases outside the gene matches: 6. This CDR3 region has 17 residues. Germline V CDR1 and CDR2: LGHDT, YNNKEL (reference sequence).

V and J are TRBV5-4 and TRBJ2-1, with 8 bases matching TRBD2. CDR1 is SGHNT, CDR2 YYREEE, per germline (reference sequence). V lost 1 base to trimming and J lost 2 bases; unmatched junction nucleotides: 2. The CDR3 is 15 amino acids. The CDR3 nucleotides read TGTGCCAGCAGCTTGAGCGGGAGCGCCTACAATGAGCAGTTCTTC. Translated, it gives CASSLSGSAYNEQFF.

V usage is TRBV6-6 and J usage is TRBJ1-1, with D possibly being TRBD1 (5 bases). CDR1 is MNHNY and CDR2 is SVGAGI in the germline V gene (reference sequence). V dropped 0 bases and J dropped 2 bases, with 10 bases sitting between them. CDR3 length equals 15 residues. The CDR3 here is CASSYSPGLNTEAFF. The DNA of the CDR3 is TGTGCCAGCAGTTACTCACCGGGACTCAACACTGAAGCTTTCTTT.

The chain employs TRBV4-2 and TRBJ2-5, with 8 bases matching TRBD2. Per the germline V gene, CDR1 is LGHNA and CDR2 is YNFKEQ. J was trimmed by 3 bases and V by 0 bases; bases with no gene match: 3. The CDR3 sequence is 15 residues long. CDR3 sequence reads: CASSQEMRGEETQYF. The CDR3, as DNA: TGTGCCAGCAGCCAAGAGATGCGGGGGGAAGAGACCCAGTACTTC.

V is TRBV15 and J is TRBJ1-5; 7 nucleotides match TRBD1. J gave up 11 bases and V 5 bases, and 6 bases lay outside the gene matches. The CDR3 runs 12 residues. The germline gives CDR1 LNHNV, CDR2 YYDKDF (reference sequence). Here the CDR3 reads CATSGDSRTQHF. The CDR3, as DNA: TGTGCCACCAGCGGGGACAGCCGGACCCAGCATTTT. Together with reference TRBV15 and TRBJ1-5, the CDR3 gives the full variable domain: DAMVIQNPRYQVTQFGKPVTLSCSQTLNHNVMYWYQQKSSQAPKLLFHYYDKDFNNEADTPDNFQSRRPNTSFCFLDIRSPGLGDTAMYLCATSGDSRTQHFGDGTRLSIL.

The rearrangement joins TRBV14 to TRBJ1-1, with 7 bases aligning to TRBD1. V lost 4 bases and J lost 6; bases outside the gene matches: 5. This CDR3 has 13 residues. The germline CDR1 and CDR2 sequences are SGHDN and FVKESK. The CDR3 reads CASSRQGRPEAFF. For the CDR3, the DNA is TGTGCCAGCAGCCGACAGGGTCGGCCTGAAGCTTTCTTT.